This T cell receptor (beta chain) originates from a study of T cell responses to AZD1222 COVID-19 vaccine. Whole-study context: Second doses that came at about 4 or about 12 weeks were put together.

Study results and limitations: Nearly half of the spike-specific TCRs reportedly recognize variant regions that carry no mutations. There were repertoire samples only from the period after the peak T cell response. Donors, mostly white British, included more females; clonal diversity was possibly underestimated.

As to this clone: Its matching antigen is unknown.

Produced via immunoSEQ multiplex PCR; TCRdb's table is partial and in-frame only. The sample shows roughly 150,000 clones, under 95% of them seen only once. This specimen consisted of peripheral blood, obtained on day 0 of AZD1222 vaccination. The receptor's source is an adult in good health.

The CDR3 sequence: CASSTGFRLESPLHF. For the CDR3, the DNA is TGTGCCAGCAGTACGGGGTTTAGGTTAGAATCACCCCTCCACTTT. The chain is built from TRBV11-2 and TRBJ1-6; no reliable D call. Germline CDR1 SGHAT, CDR2 FQNNGV. The CDR3 loop spans 15 amino acids. Trimming cost V 6 bases and J 10 bases, with 19 bases left between them. Filled out from reference TRBV11-2 and TRBJ1-6, the complete variable domain reads EAGVAQSPRYKIIEKRQSVAFWCNPISGHATLYWYQQILGQGPKLLIQFQNNGVVDDSQLPKDRFSAERLKGVDSTLKIQPAKLEDSAVYLCASSTGFRLESPLHFGNGTRLTVT.